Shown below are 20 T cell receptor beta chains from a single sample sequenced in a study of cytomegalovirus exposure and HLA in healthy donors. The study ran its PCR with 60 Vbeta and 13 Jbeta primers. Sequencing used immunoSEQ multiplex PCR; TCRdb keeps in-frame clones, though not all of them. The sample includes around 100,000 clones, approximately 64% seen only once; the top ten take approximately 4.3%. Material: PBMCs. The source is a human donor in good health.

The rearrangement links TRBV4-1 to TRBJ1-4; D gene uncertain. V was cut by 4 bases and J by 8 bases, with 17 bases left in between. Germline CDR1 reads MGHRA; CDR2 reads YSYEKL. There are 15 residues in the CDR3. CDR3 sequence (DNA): TGCGCCAGCAGCCTTAGTGGGAGGCCCTCCGAAAAACTGTTTTTT. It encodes CASSLSGRPSEKLFF.

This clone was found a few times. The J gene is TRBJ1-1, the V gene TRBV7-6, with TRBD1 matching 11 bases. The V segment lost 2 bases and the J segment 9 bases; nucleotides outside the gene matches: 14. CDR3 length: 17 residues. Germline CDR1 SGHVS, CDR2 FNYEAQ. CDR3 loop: CASSLLGQGAQSGKAFF. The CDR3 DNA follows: TGTGCCAGCAGCTTACTAGGACAGGGGGCGCAAAGTGGTAAAGCTTTCTTT.

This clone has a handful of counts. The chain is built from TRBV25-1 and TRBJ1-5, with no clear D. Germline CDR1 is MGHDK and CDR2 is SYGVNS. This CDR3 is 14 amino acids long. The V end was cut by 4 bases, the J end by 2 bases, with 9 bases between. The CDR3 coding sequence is TGTGCCAGCAGTGCGGGTTCGGGCAATCAGCCCCAGCATTTT. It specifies CASSAGSGNQPQHF.

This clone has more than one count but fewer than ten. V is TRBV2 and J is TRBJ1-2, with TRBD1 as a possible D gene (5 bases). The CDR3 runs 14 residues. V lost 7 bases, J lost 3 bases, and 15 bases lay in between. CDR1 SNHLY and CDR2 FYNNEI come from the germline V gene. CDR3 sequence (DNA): TGTGCCAGCACGGCGGGGGAGGTGGACTATGGCTACACCTTC. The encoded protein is CASTAGEVDYGYTF. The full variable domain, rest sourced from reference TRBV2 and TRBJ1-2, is EPEVTQTPSHQVTQMGQEVILRCVPISNHLYFYWYRQILGQKVEFLVSFYNNEISEKSEIFDDQFSVERPDGSNFTLKIRSTKLEDSAMYFCASTAGEVDYGYTFGSGTRLTVV.

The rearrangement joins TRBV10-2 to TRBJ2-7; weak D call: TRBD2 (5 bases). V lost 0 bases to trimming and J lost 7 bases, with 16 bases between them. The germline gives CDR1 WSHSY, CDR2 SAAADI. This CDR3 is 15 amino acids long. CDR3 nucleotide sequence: TGCGCCAGCAGTGAGTCGTTGTGGGAGCCGCGGGAGCAGTACTTC. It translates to CASSESLWEPREQYF.

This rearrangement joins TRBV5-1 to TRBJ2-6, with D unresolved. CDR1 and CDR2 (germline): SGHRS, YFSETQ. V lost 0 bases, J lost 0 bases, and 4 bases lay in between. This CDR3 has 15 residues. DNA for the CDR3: TGCGCCAGCAGCTTGGTTAACTCTGGGGCCAACGTCCTGACTTTC. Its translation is CASSLVNSGANVLTF.

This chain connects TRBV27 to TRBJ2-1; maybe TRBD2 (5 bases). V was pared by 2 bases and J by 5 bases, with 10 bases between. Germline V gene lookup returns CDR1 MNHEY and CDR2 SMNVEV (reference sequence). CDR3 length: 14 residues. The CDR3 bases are TGTGCCAGCAGTTTAGGTTCGGGGAACAATGAGCAGTTCTTC. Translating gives CASSLGSGNNEQFF.

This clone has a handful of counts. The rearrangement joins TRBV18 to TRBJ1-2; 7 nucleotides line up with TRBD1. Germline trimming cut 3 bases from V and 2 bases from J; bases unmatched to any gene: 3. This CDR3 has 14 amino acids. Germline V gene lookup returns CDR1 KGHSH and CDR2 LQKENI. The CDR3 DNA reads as TGTGCCAGCTCACCGTCGGGACAGAACTATGGCTACACCTTC. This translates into CASSPSGQNYGYTF.

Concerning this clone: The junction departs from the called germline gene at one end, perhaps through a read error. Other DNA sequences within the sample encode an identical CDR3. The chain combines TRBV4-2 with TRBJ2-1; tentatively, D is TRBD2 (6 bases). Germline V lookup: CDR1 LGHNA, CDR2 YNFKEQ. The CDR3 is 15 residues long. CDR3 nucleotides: TGTGCCAGCAGCCAACGAGGGGAGGCCTACAATGAGCAATTCTTC. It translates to CASSQRGEAYNEQFF.

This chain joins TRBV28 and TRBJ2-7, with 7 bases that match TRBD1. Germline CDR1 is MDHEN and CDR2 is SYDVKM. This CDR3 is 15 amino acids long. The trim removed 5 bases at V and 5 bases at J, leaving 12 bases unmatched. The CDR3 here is CASSPRQGPKDEQYF. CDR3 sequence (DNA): TGTGCCAGCAGTCCCAGACAGGGCCCGAAGGACGAGCAGTACTTC.

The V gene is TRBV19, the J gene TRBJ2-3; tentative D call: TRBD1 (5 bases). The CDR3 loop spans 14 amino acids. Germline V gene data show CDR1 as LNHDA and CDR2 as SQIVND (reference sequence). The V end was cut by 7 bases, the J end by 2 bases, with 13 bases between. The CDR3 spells CASTLGVFTDTQYF. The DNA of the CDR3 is TGTGCCAGTACCCTAGGGGTCTTCACAGATACGCAGTATTTT.

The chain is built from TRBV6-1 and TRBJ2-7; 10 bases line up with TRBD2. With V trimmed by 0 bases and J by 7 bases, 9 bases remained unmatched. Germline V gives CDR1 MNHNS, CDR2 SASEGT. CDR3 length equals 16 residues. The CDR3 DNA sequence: TGTGCCAGCAGTGAAGCGTGGCTAGCGGGAGAACGGGAGCAGTACTTC. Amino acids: CASSEAWLAGEREQYF.

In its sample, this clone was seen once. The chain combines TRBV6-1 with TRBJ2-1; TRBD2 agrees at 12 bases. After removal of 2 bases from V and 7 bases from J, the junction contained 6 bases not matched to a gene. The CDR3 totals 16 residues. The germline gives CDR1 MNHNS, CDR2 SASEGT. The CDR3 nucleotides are TGTGCCAGCAGTGAACTAGCGGGAGGGCCCCTTAATGAGCAGTTCTTC. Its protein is CASSELAGGPLNEQFF.

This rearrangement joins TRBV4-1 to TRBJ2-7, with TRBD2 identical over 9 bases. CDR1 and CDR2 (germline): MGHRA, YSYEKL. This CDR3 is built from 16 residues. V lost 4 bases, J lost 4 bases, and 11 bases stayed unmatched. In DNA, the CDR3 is TGCGCCAGCAGCCCCGTCGGGCTAGCGGGAAAATACGAGCAGTACTTC. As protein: CASSPVGLAGKYEQYF.

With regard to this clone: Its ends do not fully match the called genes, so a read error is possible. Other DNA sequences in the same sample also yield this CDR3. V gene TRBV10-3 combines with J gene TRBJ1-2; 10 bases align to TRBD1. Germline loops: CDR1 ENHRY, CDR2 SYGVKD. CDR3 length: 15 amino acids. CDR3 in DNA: TGCGCCATCAGAGGACAGGGGGACCCCAACTATGGCTACACCTTC. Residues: CAIRGQGDPNYGYTF.

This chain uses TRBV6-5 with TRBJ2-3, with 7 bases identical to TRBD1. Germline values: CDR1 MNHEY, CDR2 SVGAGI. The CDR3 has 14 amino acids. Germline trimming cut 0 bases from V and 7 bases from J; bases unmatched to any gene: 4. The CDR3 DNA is TGTGCCAGCAGTTACTCCGACAGGGCTAATACGCAGTATTTT. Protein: CASSYSDRANTQYF.

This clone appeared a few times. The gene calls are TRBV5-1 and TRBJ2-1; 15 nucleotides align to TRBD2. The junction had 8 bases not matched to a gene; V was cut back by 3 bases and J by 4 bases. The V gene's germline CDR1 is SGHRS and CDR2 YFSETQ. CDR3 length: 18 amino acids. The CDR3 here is CASSWGLAGGRHYNEQFF. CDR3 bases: TGCGCCAGCAGCTGGGGACTAGCGGGAGGCCGGCATTACAATGAGCAGTTCTTC.

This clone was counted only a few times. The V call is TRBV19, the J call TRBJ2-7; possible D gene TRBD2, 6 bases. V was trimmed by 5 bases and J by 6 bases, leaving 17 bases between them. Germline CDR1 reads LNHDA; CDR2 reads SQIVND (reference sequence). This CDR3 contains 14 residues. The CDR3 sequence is CASSPGLGLGEQYF. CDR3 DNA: TGTGCCAGTAGTCCGGGACTTGGCCTCGGCGAGCAGTACTTC.

For the CDR3, the DNA is TGTGCCAGCTCACCACCGTTGGACAGGGGACCTCGCAGCGAGCAGTACTTC. It encodes CASSPPLDRGPRSEQYF. The gene calls are TRBV18 and TRBJ2-7; 9 bases align to TRBD1. The germline V gene encodes CDR1 KGHSH and CDR2 LQKENI. V was clipped by 0 bases and J by 6 bases; unmatched bases: 12. This CDR3 comprises 17 residues.

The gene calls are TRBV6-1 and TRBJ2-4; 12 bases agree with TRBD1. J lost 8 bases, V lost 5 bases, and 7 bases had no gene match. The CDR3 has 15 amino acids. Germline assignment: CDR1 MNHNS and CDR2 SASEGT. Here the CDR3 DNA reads TGTGCCAGCAGTACCGGGACAGGGGGCTTGTACATTCAGTACTTC. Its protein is CASSTGTGGLYIQYF.